This T cell receptor beta chain was documented in a study of T cells in Graves' hyperthyroidism and ophthalmopathy. Diagnoses were made from clinical symptoms, serum measures (thyroxine and TRAb), thyroid ultrasound and orbital computed tomography. Extraction of PBMCs used roughly 9.6 ml of fresh peripheral blood. Using RNA transcripts as the source, TCR beta CDR3 regions were amplified. TCR CDR3 regions were first amplified by RT-PCR with HTBI primers. TCRdb redid the calling of the multiplex PCR reads with MiXCR, one entry per CDR3 protein. The sample lists fewer than 650,000 distinct CDR3 sequences, more than 11% occurring once. The CDR3 is 17 residues long. Germline V lookup: CDR1 SGHTA, CDR2 FQGNSA. Many counts were recorded for this clonotype. A read error may produce the germline difference seen at one junction end.

The J gene is TRBJ2-6, the V gene TRBV7-2; D is possibly TRBD1 (6 bases). This clonotype was obtained from a woman aged 25 to 45 with Graves' hyperthyroidism that later progressed to Graves' ophthalmopathy. Sequenced material: blood. The CDR3 region is CASRLGQTSSGANVLTF. In DNA, the CDR3 is TGTGCCAGCAGATTAGGACAGACCAGCTCTGGGGCCAACGTCCTGACTTTC.